The 15 T cell receptor beta chains listed next were all sequenced from one sample in a study of CD8+ T cells in alopecia areata. Once RNA had been extracted, it was reverse transcribed into cDNA to act as the sequencing template. Generated by immunoSEQ multiplex PCR, the TCRdb table keeps only in-frame clones and is missing some. The sample consists of around 70,000 clones, over 25% of them appearing once. Treatment denoted: oral pan-JAK inhibitor, 5-10 mg twice daily. Here the sequenced sample was CD8+ T cells sorted from blood, taken at week 4, from a patient treated with tofacitinib. These receptors were collected from a human donor with alopecia areata.

This chain connects TRBV7-9 to TRBJ2-7; 8 bases fit TRBD1. Germline trimming cut 1 base from V and 5 bases from J; bases unmatched to any gene: 4. This CDR3 is 14 amino acids long. Germline CDR1 is SEHNR and CDR2 is FQNEAQ (reference sequence). The CDR3 loop is CASSLGTGPHEQYF. In DNA, the CDR3 is TGTGCCAGCAGCTTAGGGACAGGGCCCCACGAGCAGTACTTC.

The chain employs TRBV4-2 and TRBJ1-1, with D perhaps matching TRBD1 (5 bases). Germline V gene data show CDR1 as LGHNA and CDR2 as YNFKEQ. V shed 4 bases and J shed 0 bases, with 24 bases lying between them. The CDR3 extends over 19 amino acids. The CDR3 region is CASSPQTAPSLSMNTEAFF. CDR3 DNA sequence: TGTGCCAGCAGCCCCCAGACAGCTCCCAGCCTATCAATGAACACTGAAGCTTTCTTT.

The chain employs TRBV11-2 and TRBJ2-5; perhaps TRBD1 as D (5 bases). CDR3 length: 12 amino acids. Germline V gene data show CDR1 as SGHAT and CDR2 as FQNNGV. V was trimmed by 4 bases and J by 5 bases, leaving 8 bases between them. CDR3 sequence reads: CASSSRAETQYF. The CDR3 region has the DNA TGTGCCAGCAGCTCCAGGGCGGAGACCCAGTACTTC.

There are a few counts of this clone. The V gene is TRBV11-2, the J gene TRBJ2-1, with TRBD2 matching 7 bases. The V and J ends lost 1 base and 12 bases, in that order; junction bases with no gene match: 3. This CDR3 spans 12 amino acids. Germline-derived CDR1 and CDR2 are SGHAT and FQNNGV. The CDR3 region has the DNA TGTGCCAGCAGCTTAGGCTCGGGAGGGCAGTTCTTC. It specifies CASSLGSGGQFF. The full variable domain, completed using reference TRBV11-2 and TRBJ2-1, is EAGVAQSPRYKIIEKRQSVAFWCNPISGHATLYWYQQILGQGPKLLIQFQNNGVVDDSQLPKDRFSAERLKGVDSTLKIQPAKLEDSAVYLCASSLGSGGQFFGPGTRLTVL.

The rearrangement joins TRBV29-1 to TRBJ2-2; D unresolved. Germline V lookup: CDR1 SQVTM, CDR2 ANQGSEA. The CDR3 has 12 amino acids. The V end was cut by 7 bases, the J end by 7 bases, with 13 bases between. The CDR3 here is CSAPGLSGELFF. CDR3 coding DNA: TGCAGCGCCCCTGGGTTAAGCGGGGAGCTGTTTTTT.

This clone has only a few counts. The chain has TRBV30 and TRBJ2-1; D is unresolved. The germline V gene encodes CDR1 GTSNPN and CDR2 SVGIG (reference sequence). CDR3 length: 12 residues. The V and J ends lost 3 bases and 7 bases respectively, with 10 bases between them. The DNA for the CDR3 is TGTGCCTGGAGAGCGAGAGTAAATGAGCAGTTCTTC. This sequence encodes CAWRARVNEQFF.

V usage is TRBV29-1 and J usage is TRBJ1-1; tentatively, D is TRBD1 (5 bases). CDR1 SQVTM and CDR2 ANQGSEA come from the germline V gene. V lost 1 base and J lost 4, with 19 bases in between. This CDR3 contains 16 residues. The CDR3 DNA reads as TGCAGCGTTGAAGGGCGGTGGGGCAGTCGGGGCACTGAAGCTTTCTTT. This encodes CSVEGRWGSRGTEAFF.

This clone has only a few counts. V usage is TRBV27 and J usage is TRBJ1-4; D is undetermined. This CDR3 has 14 residues. The germline gives CDR1 MNHEY, CDR2 SMNVEV (reference sequence). Trimming cost V 5 bases and J 9 bases, with 16 bases left between them. CDR3 sequence (DNA): TGTGCCAGCAGTCCACTACAAGGCGGGCAAAAACTGTTTTTT. It codes for CASSPLQGGQKLFF.

The chain employs TRBV7-9 and TRBJ2-3, with unresolved D. Germline loops: CDR1 SEHNR, CDR2 FQNEAQ (reference sequence). Trimming removed 6 bases at V and 4 bases at J, with 14 bases between. The CDR3 contains 14 residues. CDR3 amino acids: CASSRAISADTQYF. The CDR3 DNA follows: TGTGCCAGCAGTCGGGCCATCAGCGCAGATACGCAGTATTTT.

Comment on this clone: This CDR3 is also generated by other DNA sequences in the sample. V gene TRBV7-9 combines with J gene TRBJ2-7; D perhaps matches TRBD1 (7 bases). The CDR3 has 12 residues. Trimming stripped 6 bases from V and 7 bases from J, with 13 bases between. Germline V gene sequence: CDR1 SEHNR, CDR2 FQNEAQ (reference sequence). As DNA, the CDR3 is TGTGCCAGCAGTCCGACAGGGAGGGAGCAGTACTTC. This translates into CASSPTGREQYF.

V usage is TRBV30 and J usage is TRBJ1-4; 8 bases agree with TRBD1. In germline, CDR1 is GTSNPN, CDR2 SVGIG (reference sequence). The CDR3 extends over 13 amino acids. V lost 8 bases, J lost 8 bases, and 10 bases stayed unmatched. The CDR3 reads CALLTGEGEKLFF. DNA of the CDR3: TGTGCCCTCCTGACAGGGGAAGGCGAAAAACTGTTTTTT.

This clone occurred a few times. The V and J genes are TRBV29-1 and TRBJ2-1; D gene uncertain. CDR1 SQVTM and CDR2 ANQGSEA come from the germline V gene. The CDR3 is 10 amino acids. Trimming cost V 5 bases and J 11 bases, with 10 bases left between them. The CDR3 DNA sequence: TGCAGCGTTTTTTTTAGTAAGCAGTTCTTC. Protein sequence: CSVFFSKQFF.

This chain joins TRBV6-6 and TRBJ2-3; D is possibly TRBD1 (5 bases). The V end lost 6 bases, the J end lost 4 bases, and 17 bases lay between the germline ends. Germline-derived CDR1 and CDR2 are MNHNY and SVGAGI (reference sequence). CDR3 length: 15 amino acids. DNA for the CDR3: TGTGCCAGCAGCCTTTATGGGGCCTTCGCAGATACGCAGTATTTT. Its protein product is CASSLYGAFADTQYF.

This clone was seen a handful of times. V gene TRBV29-1 combines with J gene TRBJ2-7; 7 bases agree with TRBD1. The CDR3 runs to 15 residues. V trimming: 2 bases; J trimming: 2 bases; junction bases outside the gene matches: 9. The V gene's germline CDR1 is SQVTM and CDR2 ANQGSEA. The CDR3 spells CSVEQWRQGPYEQYF. As DNA, the CDR3 is TGCAGCGTTGAACAGTGGAGACAGGGCCCCTACGAGCAGTACTTC.

This clone was seen a handful of times. V is TRBV30 and J is TRBJ2-7, with 9 positions matching TRBD2. Losses at the gene ends were 0 bases for V and 5 bases for J; bases not matched to a gene: 2. The CDR3 covers 13 residues. Germline CDR1 and CDR2: GTSNPN and SVGIG (reference sequence). The CDR3 sequence is CAWSVAGGNEQYF. The CDR3 DNA reads as TGTGCCTGGAGTGTAGCGGGGGGTAACGAGCAGTACTTC.